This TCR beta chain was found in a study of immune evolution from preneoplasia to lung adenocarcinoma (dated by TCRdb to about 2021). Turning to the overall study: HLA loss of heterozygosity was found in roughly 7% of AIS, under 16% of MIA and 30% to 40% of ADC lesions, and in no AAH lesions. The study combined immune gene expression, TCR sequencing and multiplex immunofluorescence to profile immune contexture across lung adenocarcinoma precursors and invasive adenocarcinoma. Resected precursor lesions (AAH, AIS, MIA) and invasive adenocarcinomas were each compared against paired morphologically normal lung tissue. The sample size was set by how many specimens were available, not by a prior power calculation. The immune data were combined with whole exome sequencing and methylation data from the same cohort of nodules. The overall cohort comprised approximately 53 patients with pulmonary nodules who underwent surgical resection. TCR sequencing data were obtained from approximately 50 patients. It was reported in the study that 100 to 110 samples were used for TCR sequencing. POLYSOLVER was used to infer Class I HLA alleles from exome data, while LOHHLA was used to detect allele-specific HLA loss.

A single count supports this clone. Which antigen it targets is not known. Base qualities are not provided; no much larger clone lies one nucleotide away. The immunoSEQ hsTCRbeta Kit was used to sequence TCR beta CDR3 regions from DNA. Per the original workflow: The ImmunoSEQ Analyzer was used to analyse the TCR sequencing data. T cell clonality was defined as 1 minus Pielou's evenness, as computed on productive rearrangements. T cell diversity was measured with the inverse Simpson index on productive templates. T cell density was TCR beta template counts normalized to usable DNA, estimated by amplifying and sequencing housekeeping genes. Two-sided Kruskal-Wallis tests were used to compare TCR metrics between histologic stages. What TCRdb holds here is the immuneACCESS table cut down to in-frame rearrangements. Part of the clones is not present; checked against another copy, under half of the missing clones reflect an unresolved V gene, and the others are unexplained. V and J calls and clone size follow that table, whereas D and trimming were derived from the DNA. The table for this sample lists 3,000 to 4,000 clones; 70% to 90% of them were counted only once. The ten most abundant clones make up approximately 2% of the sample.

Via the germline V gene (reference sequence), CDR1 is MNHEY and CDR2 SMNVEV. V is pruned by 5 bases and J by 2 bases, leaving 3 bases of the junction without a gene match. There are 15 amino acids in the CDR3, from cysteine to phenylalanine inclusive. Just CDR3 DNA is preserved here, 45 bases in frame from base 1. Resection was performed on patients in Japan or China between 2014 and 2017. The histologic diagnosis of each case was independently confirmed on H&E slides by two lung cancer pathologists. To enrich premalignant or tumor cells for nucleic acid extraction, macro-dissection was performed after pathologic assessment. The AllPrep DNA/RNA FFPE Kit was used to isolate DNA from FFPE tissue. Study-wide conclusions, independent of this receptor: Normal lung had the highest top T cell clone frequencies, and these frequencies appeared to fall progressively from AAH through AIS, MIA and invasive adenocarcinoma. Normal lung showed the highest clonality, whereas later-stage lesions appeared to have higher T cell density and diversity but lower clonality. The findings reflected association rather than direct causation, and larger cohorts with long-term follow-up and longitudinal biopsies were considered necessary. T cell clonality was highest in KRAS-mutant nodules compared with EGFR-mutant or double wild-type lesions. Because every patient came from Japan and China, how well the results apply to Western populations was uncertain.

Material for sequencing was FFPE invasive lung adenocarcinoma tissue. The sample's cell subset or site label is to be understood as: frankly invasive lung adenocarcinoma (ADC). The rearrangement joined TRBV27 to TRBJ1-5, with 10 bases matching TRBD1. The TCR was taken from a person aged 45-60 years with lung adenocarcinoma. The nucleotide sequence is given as TGTGCCAGCAGTCCAGGACAGGGGGGCAATCAGCCCCAGCATTTT. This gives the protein CASSPGQGGNQPQHF.